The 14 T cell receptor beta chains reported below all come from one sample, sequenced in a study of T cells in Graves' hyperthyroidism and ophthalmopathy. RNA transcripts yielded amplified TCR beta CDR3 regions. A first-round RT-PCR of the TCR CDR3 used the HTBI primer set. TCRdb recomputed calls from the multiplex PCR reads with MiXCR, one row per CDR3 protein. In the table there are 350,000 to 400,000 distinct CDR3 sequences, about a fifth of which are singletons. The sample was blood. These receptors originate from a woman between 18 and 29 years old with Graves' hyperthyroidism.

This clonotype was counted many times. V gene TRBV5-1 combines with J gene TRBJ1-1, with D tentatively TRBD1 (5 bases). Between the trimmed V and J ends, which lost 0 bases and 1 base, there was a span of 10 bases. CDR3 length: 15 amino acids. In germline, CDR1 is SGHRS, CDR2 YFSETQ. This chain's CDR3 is CASSLAPTGNTEAFF. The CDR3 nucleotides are TGCGCCAGCAGCTTGGCCCCAACAGGGAACACTGAAGCTTTCTTT.

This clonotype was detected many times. This CDR3 reads CASTPPTGDIHQPQHF. The CDR3 DNA sequence: TGTGCCAGCACTCCCCCAACAGGGGATATTCATCAGCCCCAGCATTTT. The V gene is TRBV6-1, the J gene TRBJ1-5, with 7 bases fitting TRBD1. Germline-derived CDR1 and CDR2 are MNHNS and SASEGT. The CDR3 is made up of 16 amino acids. V lost 7 bases and J lost 5; bases outside the gene matches: 14.

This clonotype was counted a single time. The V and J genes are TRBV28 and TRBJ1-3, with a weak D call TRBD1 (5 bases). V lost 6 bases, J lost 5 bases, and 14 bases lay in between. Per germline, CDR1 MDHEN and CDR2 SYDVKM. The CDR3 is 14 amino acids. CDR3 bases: TGTGCCAGCAGCCGCCGACAGCTCAGAAACACCATATATTTT. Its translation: CASSRRQLRNTIYF.

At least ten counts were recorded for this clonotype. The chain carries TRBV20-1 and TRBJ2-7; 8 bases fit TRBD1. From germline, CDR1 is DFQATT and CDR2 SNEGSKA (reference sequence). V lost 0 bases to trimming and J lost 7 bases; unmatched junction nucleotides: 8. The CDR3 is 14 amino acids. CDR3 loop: CSARDTGGFEEQYF. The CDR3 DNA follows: TGCAGTGCTAGAGACACAGGGGGATTTGAGGAGCAGTACTTC.

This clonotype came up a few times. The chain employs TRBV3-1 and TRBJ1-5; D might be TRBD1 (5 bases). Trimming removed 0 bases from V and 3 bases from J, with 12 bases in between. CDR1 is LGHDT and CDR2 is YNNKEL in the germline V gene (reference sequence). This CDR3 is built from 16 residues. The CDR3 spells CASSQDARGYNQPQHF. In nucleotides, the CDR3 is TGTGCCAGCAGCCAAGACGCTCGGGGGTACAATCAGCCCCAGCATTTT.

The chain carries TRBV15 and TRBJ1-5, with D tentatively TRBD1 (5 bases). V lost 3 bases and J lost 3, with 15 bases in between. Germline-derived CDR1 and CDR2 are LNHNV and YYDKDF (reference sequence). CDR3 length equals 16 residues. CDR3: CATSSPLGDPNQPQHF. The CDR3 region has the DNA TGTGCCACCAGCAGCCCCTTAGGGGACCCCAATCAGCCCCAGCATTTT.

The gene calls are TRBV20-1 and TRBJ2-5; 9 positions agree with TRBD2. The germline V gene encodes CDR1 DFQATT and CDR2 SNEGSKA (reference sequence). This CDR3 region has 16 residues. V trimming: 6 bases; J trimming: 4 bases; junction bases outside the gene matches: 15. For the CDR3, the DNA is TGCAGTGCAACCCATGCCAGGAGTAGCGGGGGAGAGACCCAGTACTTC. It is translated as CSATHARSSGGETQYF.

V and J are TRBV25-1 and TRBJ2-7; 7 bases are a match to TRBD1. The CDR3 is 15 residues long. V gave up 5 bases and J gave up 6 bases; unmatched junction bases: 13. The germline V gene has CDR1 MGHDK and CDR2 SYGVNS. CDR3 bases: TGTGCCAGCAGTTACTCGACAGGGCCCAAGGGCGAGCAGTACTTC. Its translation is CASSYSTGPKGEQYF.

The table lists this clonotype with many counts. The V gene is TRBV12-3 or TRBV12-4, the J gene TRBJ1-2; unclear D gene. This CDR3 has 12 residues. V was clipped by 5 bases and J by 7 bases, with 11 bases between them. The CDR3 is CASSISDFGYTF. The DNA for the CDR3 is TGTGCCAGCAGTATCTCAGATTTTGGCTACACCTTC.

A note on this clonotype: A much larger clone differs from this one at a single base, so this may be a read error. The CDR3 loop reads CAINQYRDSYEQYF. CDR3 DNA: TGTGCCATCAACCAATACAGGGACTCCTACGAGCAGTACTTC. The chain links TRBV7-2 to TRBJ2-7; D may be TRBD1 (6 bases). Trimming took 10 bases from V and 0 from J, leaving 16 bases between them. The CDR3 spans 14 residues. From germline, CDR1 is SGHTA and CDR2 FQGNSA.

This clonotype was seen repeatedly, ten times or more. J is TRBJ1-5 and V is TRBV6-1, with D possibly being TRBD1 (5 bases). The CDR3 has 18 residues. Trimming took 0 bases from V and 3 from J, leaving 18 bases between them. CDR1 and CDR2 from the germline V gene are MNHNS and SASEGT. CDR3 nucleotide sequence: TGTGCCAGCAGTGAAGCGTATACAGGCGGGCCTAACAATCAGCCCCAGCATTTT. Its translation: CASSEAYTGGPNNQPQHF.

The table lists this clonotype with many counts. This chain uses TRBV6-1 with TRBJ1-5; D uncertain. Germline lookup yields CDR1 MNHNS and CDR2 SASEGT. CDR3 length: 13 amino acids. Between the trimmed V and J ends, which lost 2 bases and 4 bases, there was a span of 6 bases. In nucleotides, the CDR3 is TGTGCCAGCAGTGAACTAAGGAATCAGCCCCAGCATTTT. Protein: CASSELRNQPQHF.

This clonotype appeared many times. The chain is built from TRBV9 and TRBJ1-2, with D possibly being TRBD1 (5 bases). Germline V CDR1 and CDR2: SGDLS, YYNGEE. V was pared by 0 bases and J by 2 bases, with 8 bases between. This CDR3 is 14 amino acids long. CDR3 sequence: CASSVGQTNYGYTF. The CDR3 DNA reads TGTGCCAGCAGCGTAGGACAGACCAACTATGGCTACACCTTC.

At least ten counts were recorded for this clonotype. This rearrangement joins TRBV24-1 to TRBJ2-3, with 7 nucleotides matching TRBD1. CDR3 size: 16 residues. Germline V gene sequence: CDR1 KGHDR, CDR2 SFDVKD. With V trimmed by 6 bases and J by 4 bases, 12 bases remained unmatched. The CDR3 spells CATSPRRDSTSDTQYF. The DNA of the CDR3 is TGTGCCACCAGTCCCCGCCGGGACAGCACTTCAGATACGCAGTATTTT.